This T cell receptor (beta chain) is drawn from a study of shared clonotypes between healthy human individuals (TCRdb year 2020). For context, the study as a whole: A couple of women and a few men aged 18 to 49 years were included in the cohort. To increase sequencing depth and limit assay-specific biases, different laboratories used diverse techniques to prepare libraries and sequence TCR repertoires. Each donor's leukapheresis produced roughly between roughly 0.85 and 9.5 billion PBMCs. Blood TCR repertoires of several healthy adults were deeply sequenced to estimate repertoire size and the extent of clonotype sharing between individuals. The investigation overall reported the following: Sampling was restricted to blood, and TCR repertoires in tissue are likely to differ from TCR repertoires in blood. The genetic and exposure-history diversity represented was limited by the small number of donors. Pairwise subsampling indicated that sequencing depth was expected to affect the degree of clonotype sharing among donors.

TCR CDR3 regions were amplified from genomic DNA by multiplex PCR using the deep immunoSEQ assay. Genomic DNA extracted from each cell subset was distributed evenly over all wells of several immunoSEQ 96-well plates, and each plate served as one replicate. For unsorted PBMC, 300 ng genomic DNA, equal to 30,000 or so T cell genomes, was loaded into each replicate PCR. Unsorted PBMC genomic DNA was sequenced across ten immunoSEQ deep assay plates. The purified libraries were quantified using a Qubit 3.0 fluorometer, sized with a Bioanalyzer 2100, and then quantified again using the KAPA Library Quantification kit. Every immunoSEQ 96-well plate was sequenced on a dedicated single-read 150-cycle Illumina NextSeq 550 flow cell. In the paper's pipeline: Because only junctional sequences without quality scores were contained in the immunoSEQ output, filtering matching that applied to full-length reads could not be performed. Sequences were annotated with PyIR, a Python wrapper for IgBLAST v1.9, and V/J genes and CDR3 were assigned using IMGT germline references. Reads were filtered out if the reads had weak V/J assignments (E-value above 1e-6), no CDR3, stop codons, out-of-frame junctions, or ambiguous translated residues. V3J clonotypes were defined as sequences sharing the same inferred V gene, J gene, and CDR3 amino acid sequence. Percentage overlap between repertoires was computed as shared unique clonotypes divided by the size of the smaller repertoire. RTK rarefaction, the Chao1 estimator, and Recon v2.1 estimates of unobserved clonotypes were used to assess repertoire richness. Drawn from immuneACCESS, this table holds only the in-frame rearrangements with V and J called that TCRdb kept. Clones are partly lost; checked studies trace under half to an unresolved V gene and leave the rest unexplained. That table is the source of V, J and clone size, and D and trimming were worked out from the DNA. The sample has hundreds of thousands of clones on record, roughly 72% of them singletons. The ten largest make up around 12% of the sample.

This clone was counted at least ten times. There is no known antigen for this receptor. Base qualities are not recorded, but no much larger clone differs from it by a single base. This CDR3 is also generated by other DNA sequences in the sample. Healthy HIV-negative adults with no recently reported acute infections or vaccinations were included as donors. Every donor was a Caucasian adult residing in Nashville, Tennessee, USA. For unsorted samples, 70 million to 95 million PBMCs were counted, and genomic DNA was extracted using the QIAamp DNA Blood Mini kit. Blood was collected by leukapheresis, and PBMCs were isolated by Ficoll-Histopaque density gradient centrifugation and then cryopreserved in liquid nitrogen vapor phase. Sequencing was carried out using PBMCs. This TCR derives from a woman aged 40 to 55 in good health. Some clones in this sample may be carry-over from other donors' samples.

The CDR3 region has the sequence CASSLQNTEAFF. The nucleotide sequence reads as follows: TGCGCCAGCAGCTTACAGAACACTGAAGCTTTCTTT. The chain joins TRBV5-1 to TRBJ1-1; the D gene is unclear. Taken from the germline V gene, the CDR1 and CDR2 loops are SGHRS and YFSETQ. The CDR3, cysteine through phenylalanine, is 12 amino acids long. The DNA shown is the 36-base CDR3, in frame from base 1. At the junction V is shortened by 2 bases and J by 1 base, with 3 bases in between.